This T cell receptor (beta chain) was found in a study of identical twins. Findings of the study overall: Analyses of zero insertions could, in part, be confounded by invariant MAIT and iNKT cells. Not following the same donors, the study drew its conclusions from cross-sectional statistical analysis. Twin-shared out-of-frame alpha sequences were enriched for low generation probability. Beta out-of-frame twin sharing showed a weaker excess.

TCRdb reanalysed the 5' RACE reads using MiXCR and keeps one entry per CDR3 protein. Of 1.5 million to 2 million distinct CDR3 sequences listed, around a third are singletons. This clonotype was detected once. The target antigen is unknown. The ends were cut back, 6 bases at V and 13 bases at J, with 25 bases in the middle. CDR3 length: 14 amino acids. The germline V gene encodes CDR1 DFQATT and CDR2 SNEGSKA (reference sequence). This chain uses TRBV20-1 with TRBJ2-1, with D unresolved. Specimen: cord blood. The receptor was isolated from a newborn girl in good health. The CDR3 nucleotides read TGCAGTGCCGCTAAGAAGGATGGAATGGAGACCCAGTTCTTC. This translates into CSAAKKDGMETQFF.